This TCR beta chain was identified in a study of blood T cell repertoires in COVID-19. Study at large: Both acute and convalescent COVID-19 samples were obtained from the United States, Italy and Spain. Sources were T cells, B-cell-depleted T cells, or PBMCs; the material itself was cDNA or gDNA.

How the authors handled the data: For nucleated cells, counts were estimated from reference gene primer amplification. Profiled with immunoSEQ multiplex PCR; TCRdb holds only in-frame clones, not every one. V, J and clone size reflect that table, while D and trimming were determined from the DNA. Altogether approximately 260,000 clones are present, approximately 90% being singletons, with the ten largest covering 2% to 2.5%. Germline V gives CDR1 GTSNPN, CDR2 SVGIG (reference sequence). With 2 bases clipped from V and 2 bases from J, the junction kept 8 bases outside the gene matches. This CDR3 spans 16 amino acids.

The TCR was taken from a woman aged 40 to 49 who had recovered from COVID-19. Sequences were obtained from peripheral blood. The chain combines TRBV30 with TRBJ1-5; 8 bases agree with TRBD1. Written as DNA, the CDR3 is TGTGCCTGGAGTTCGTGGACAGGGTCCGGCAATCAGCCCCAGCATTTT. It specifies CAWSSWTGSGNQPQHF.